These 30 T cell receptor beta chains originate from one sample sequenced in a study of blood T cell repertoires in COVID-19. Sequenced by immunoSEQ multiplex PCR; TCRdb stores in-frame clones only, minus some. The table has tens of thousands of clones, roughly 87% seen once. The sample consisted of peripheral blood. All receptors come from a man in his 60s with active COVID-19.

Only a few counts were recorded for this clone. The chain employs TRBV19 and TRBJ1-2; TRBD1 matches at 9 bases. This CDR3 has 14 residues. CDR1 LNHDA and CDR2 SQIVND come from the germline V gene (reference sequence). J lost 6 bases, V lost 5 bases, and 7 bases had no gene match. Written as DNA, the CDR3 is TGTGCCAGTAGTTTCGGGGACAGGGATAATGGCTACACCTTC. Encoded protein: CASSFGDRDNGYTF.

V usage is TRBV6-5 and J usage is TRBJ2-7, with TRBD2 matching over 10 bases. The CDR3 is 16 residues long. Unmatched junction bases numbered 2, after V lost 0 bases and J lost 0 bases. The V gene's germline CDR1 is MNHEY and CDR2 SVGAGI. For the CDR3, the DNA is TGTGCCAGCAGTTACTCCAGCGGGAGGGCCTCCTACGAGCAGTACTTC. Protein product: CASSYSSGRASYEQYF.

This clone was recorded only once. The chain joins TRBV19 to TRBJ1-5, with 8 bases lining up with TRBD1. The V gene's germline CDR1 is LNHDA and CDR2 SQIVND (reference sequence). This CDR3 is 16 amino acids long. With 4 bases clipped from V and 3 bases from J, the junction kept 8 bases outside the gene matches. The CDR3 coding sequence is TGTGCCAGTAGTAAACAGACAGGGGTAATCAATCAGCCCCAGCATTTT. Protein sequence: CASSKQTGVINQPQHF.

The chain uses TRBV6-2 or TRBV6-3 and TRBJ1-2; D might be TRBD1 (6 bases). Germline values: CDR1 MNHEY, CDR2 SVGEGT. The CDR3 totals 14 residues. V lost 4 bases and J lost 3, with 12 bases in between. The CDR3 sequence: CASSSGGADYGYTF. CDR3 bases: TGTGCCAGCAGTTCGGGGGGCGCGGACTATGGCTACACCTTC.

The chain recombines TRBV7-3 with TRBJ1-5, with D tentatively TRBD1 (5 bases). The CDR3 extends over 13 amino acids. The V gene lost 8 bases and the J gene lost 2 bases, with 10 bases spanning the gap. Germline CDR1 SGHTA, CDR2 FQGTGA. The CDR3 bases are TGTGCCAGCTCCACAGGACGCAATCAGCCCCAGCATTTT. This encodes CASSTGRNQPQHF.

This clone was observed a handful of times. The rearrangement uses TRBV5-6 and TRBJ1-2; the D gene is possibly TRBD1 (5 bases). The V end lost 0 bases, the J end lost 5 bases, and 8 bases lay between the germline ends. Germline CDR1 is SGHDT and CDR2 is YYEEEE. This CDR3 region has 13 residues. The CDR3 DNA sequence: TGTGCCAGCAGCTTGGGCAGGGCTTATGGCTACACCTTC. Translated, it gives CASSLGRAYGYTF.

This clone was recorded once. The chain couples TRBV7-3 to TRBJ2-5; D is perhaps TRBD1 (5 bases). The V gene's germline CDR1 is SGHTA and CDR2 FQGTGA. The CDR3 totals 14 residues. Trimming took 5 bases from V and 0 from J, leaving 10 bases between them. This chain's CDR3 is CASSPDSYQETQYF. Here the CDR3 DNA reads TGTGCCAGCAGCCCCGACAGTTACCAAGAGACCCAGTACTTC.

The genes are TRBV7-9 and TRBJ2-5, with 8 bases identical to TRBD1. The CDR3 has 15 residues. V shed 4 bases and J 4 bases; nucleotides not matched to a gene: 8. Germline V gene lookup returns CDR1 SEHNR and CDR2 FQNEAQ (reference sequence). The CDR3: CASSSTGTGGETQYF. CDR3 DNA sequence: TGTGCCAGCAGCTCGACCGGGACAGGAGGAGAGACCCAGTACTTC.

Details on this clone: One end of the junction is discordant with germline, which a read error may explain. The CDR3 DNA is TGTGCCAGCTCTCCACTACAGGGTATGGATTCACCCCTCCACTTT. Residues: CASSPLQGMDSPLHF. The J gene is TRBJ1-6, the V gene TRBV18; D might be TRBD1 (6 bases). The CDR3 runs 15 residues. Germline V gene sequence: CDR1 KGHSH, CDR2 LQKENI.

The V call is TRBV10-3, the J call TRBJ2-5, with TRBD1 identical over 7 bases. This CDR3 is built from 15 residues. Trimming at V came to 0 bases and at J to 1 base, leaving 2 bases not matched to a gene. The germline CDR1 and CDR2 sequences are ENHRY and SYGVKD. The CDR3 coding sequence is TGTGCCATCAGTGAGTCGACAGGGTTCCAAGAGACCCAGTACTTC. The encoded protein is CAISESTGFQETQYF.

The CDR3 DNA sequence: TGTGCCAGCAGCCAAAGGCGGGTGCAGCGGAGATCTACCTACAATGAGCAGTTCTTC. It is translated as CASSQRRVQRRSTYNEQFF. This sequence joins TRBV14 and TRBJ2-1; TRBD2 is a possible D gene (5 bases). Germline CDR1 SGHDN, CDR2 FVKESK. The CDR3 has 19 amino acids. Trimming took 2 bases from V and 2 from J, leaving 22 bases between them.

The rearrangement links TRBV30 to TRBJ1-5; D perhaps matches TRBD1 (5 bases). The CDR3 loop spans 13 amino acids. CDR1 and CDR2 (germline): GTSNPN, SVGIG (reference sequence). Trimming shortened V by 2 bases and J by 3 bases, and 8 bases separated the two germline ends. This CDR3 is CAWSPRDNQPQHF. CDR3 bases: TGTGCCTGGAGTCCCAGGGACAATCAGCCCCAGCATTTT. The entire variable domain, with the rest obtained from reference TRBV30 and TRBJ1-5, is as follows: SQTIHQWPATLVQPVGSPLSLECTVEGTSNPNLYWYRQAAGRGLQLLFYSVGIGQISSEVPQNLSASRPQDRQFILSSKKLLLSDSGFYLCAWSPRDNQPQHFGDGTRLSIL.

This chain joins TRBV7-2 and TRBJ2-1; D possibly corresponds to TRBD2 (5 bases). CDR1 is SGHTA and CDR2 is FQGNSA in the germline V gene. V was pared by 4 bases and J by 10 bases, with 14 bases between. There are 13 residues in the CDR3. CDR3 loop: CASSYPLAGEQFF. In DNA, the CDR3 is TGTGCCAGCAGCTACCCTCTTGCGGGCGAGCAGTTCTTC.

In nucleotides, the CDR3 is TGTGCCAGAAGCAGTCTAGACAGGCCGGGTAACTATGGCTACACCTTC. Translated, it gives CARSSLDRPGNYGYTF. The chain has TRBV5-3 and TRBJ1-2; D may be TRBD1 (6 bases). TRBV5-3 is known as an ORF, though its function is uncertain. With 4 bases removed from V and 1 base from J, the gap between germline ends came to 17 bases. The CDR3 spans 16 residues.

This chain uses TRBV29-1 with TRBJ2-1; D possibly corresponds to TRBD1 (5 bases). This CDR3 region has 13 residues. V shed 4 bases and J shed 5 bases, with 12 bases lying between them. CDR1 SQVTM and CDR2 ANQGSEA come from the germline V gene. The CDR3 DNA follows: TGCAGCGTTGGTCAGGGTCCGAACAATGAGCAGTTCTTC. It translates to CSVGQGPNNEQFF.

V is TRBV4-1 and J is TRBJ2-5; no reliable D call. The V gene lost 1 base and the J gene lost 4 bases, with 7 bases spanning the gap. Germline CDR1 is MGHRA and CDR2 is YSYEKL. The CDR3 consists of 13 residues. The CDR3 is CASSQGAIETQYF. DNA of the CDR3: TGCGCCAGCAGCCAAGGGGCGATAGAGACCCAGTACTTC.

V gene TRBV15 combines with J gene TRBJ2-7; 7 bases match TRBD2. CDR1 and CDR2 (germline): LNHNV, YYDKDF (reference sequence). J gave up 6 bases and V 1 base, and 9 bases lay outside the gene matches. The CDR3 covers 15 residues. The CDR3 spells CATSRGGGRAAEQYF. CDR3 coding DNA: TGTGCCACCAGCAGAGGTGGGGGGAGGGCCGCCGAGCAGTACTTC.

The chain employs TRBV5-6 and TRBJ2-3; possibly TRBD1 for D (6 bases). CDR1 is SGHDT, CDR2 YYEEEE, per germline. V shed 3 bases and J shed 0 bases, with 17 bases lying between them. The CDR3 runs to 17 residues. DNA for the CDR3: TGTGCCAGCAGCTATCAGGGGAAGGGGCTCAGCACAGATACGCAGTATTTT. Translating it yields CASSYQGKGLSTDTQYF.

The chain combines TRBV5-5 with TRBJ2-7; no clear D gene. Trimming cost V 4 bases and J 0 bases, with 14 bases left between them. Germline-derived CDR1 and CDR2 are SGHKS and YYEKEE (reference sequence). This CDR3 contains 15 residues. The CDR3 sequence: CASSPAPGSSYEQYF. The CDR3 DNA reads TGTGCCAGCAGCCCAGCCCCAGGTTCCTCCTACGAGCAGTACTTC.

This clone was observed a single time. The rearrangement links TRBV18 to TRBJ1-3; 7 nucleotides match TRBD1. This CDR3 has 15 residues. With V trimmed by 3 bases and J by 6 bases, 8 bases remained unmatched. The germline gives CDR1 KGHSH, CDR2 LQKENI. The CDR3 DNA is TGTGCCAGCTCACCGGAGAAGGGGGCTAAAAACACCATATATTTT. Translating gives CASSPEKGAKNTIYF.

The chain uses TRBV11-2 and TRBJ2-7; 8 nucleotides align to TRBD2. There are 18 residues in the CDR3. The germline V gene encodes CDR1 SGHAT and CDR2 FQNNGV. The J segment lost 4 bases and the V segment lost 0 bases, leaving 14 bases of the junction unmatched. The CDR3 sequence: CASSLDEGGGGRIYEQYF. Here the CDR3 DNA reads TGTGCCAGCAGCTTAGATGAGGGGGGCGGCGGGAGGATATACGAGCAGTACTTC.

The gene calls are TRBV5-4 and TRBJ2-7; 8 bases match TRBD1. V dropped 2 bases and J dropped 0; count of bases not matched to a gene: 4. This CDR3 has 15 residues. Germline V CDR1 and CDR2: SGHNT, YYREEE (reference sequence). The CDR3 DNA reads as TGTGCCAGCAGCTTACAGGGGGTGCTCTCCTACGAGCAGTACTTC. The encoded protein is CASSLQGVLSYEQYF.

This clone was counted a few times. The rearrangement links TRBV3-1 (or the pseudogene TRBV3-2) to TRBJ2-5, with 8 bases aligning to TRBD1. Germline CDR1 LGHDT, CDR2 YNNKEL (reference sequence). The J segment lost 5 bases and the V segment lost 1 base, leaving 6 bases of the junction unmatched. The CDR3 is 15 amino acids. Here the CDR3 DNA reads TGTGCCAGCAGCCAAGCCAGGGGGCGCCGGGAGACCCAGTACTTC. This gives the protein CASSQARGRRETQYF.

The chain carries TRBV18 and TRBJ1-3; possible D gene TRBD1, 6 bases. Per germline, CDR1 KGHSH and CDR2 LQKENI. The CDR3 covers 17 residues. Trimming took off 1 base at V and 2 bases at J, with 15 bases between the two ends. CDR3 in amino acids: CASSPQVGGLTGNTIYF. The DNA for the CDR3 is TGTGCCAGCTCACCACAGGTCGGGGGGCTAACTGGAAACACCATATATTTT.

The rearrangement joins TRBV4-2 to TRBJ2-2, with 9 bases lining up with TRBD2. Germline values: CDR1 LGHNA, CDR2 YNFKEQ. The CDR3 is 18 amino acids. V gave up 4 bases and J gave up 2 bases; unmatched junction bases: 11. CDR3 amino acids: CASSPLSLAGPNTGELFF. DNA for the CDR3: TGTGCCAGCAGCCCCCTGTCGCTAGCGGGACCAAACACCGGGGAGCTGTTTTTT.

This chain links TRBV11-2 with TRBJ2-1; 9 bases are shared with TRBD2. The germline V gene encodes CDR1 SGHAT and CDR2 FQNNGV. Losses at the gene ends were 7 bases for V and 7 bases for J; bases not matched to a gene: 8. The CDR3 length is 14 residues. The CDR3 bases are TGTGCCAGCAAACTGAGGCGGGGGGGGAATGAGCAGTTCTTC. The encoded protein is CASKLRRGGNEQFF. The full variable domain, rest sourced from reference TRBV11-2 and TRBJ2-1, is EAGVAQSPRYKIIEKRQSVAFWCNPISGHATLYWYQQILGQGPKLLIQFQNNGVVDDSQLPKDRFSAERLKGVDSTLKIQPAKLEDSAVYLCASKLRRGGNEQFFGPGTRLTVL.

The rearrangement links TRBV9 to TRBJ2-2, with 9 bases that match TRBD2. V was pared by 2 bases and J by 7 bases, with 12 bases of the junction left unmatched. The CDR3 totals 17 residues. Germline values: CDR1 SGDLS, CDR2 YYNGEE. The CDR3 loop is CASSVDSGSFSGGELFF. The CDR3 DNA reads as TGTGCCAGCAGCGTTGATAGCGGGAGTTTCTCTGGCGGGGAGCTGTTTTTT.

V and J are TRBV7-2 and TRBJ2-1, with 8 bases that match TRBD2. The CDR3 covers 15 residues. The germline V gene has CDR1 SGHTA and CDR2 FQGNSA. Losses at the gene ends were 5 bases for V and 6 bases for J; bases not matched to a gene: 9. This chain's CDR3 is CASSQQLAVSNEQFF. DNA of the CDR3: TGTGCCAGCAGCCAACAACTAGCGGTGTCCAATGAGCAGTTCTTC.

The chain is built from TRBV6-5 and TRBJ2-7; TRBD2 matches at 10 bases. The CDR3 contains 15 residues. CDR1 is MNHEY, CDR2 SVGAGI, per germline. V was clipped by 5 bases and J by 2 bases; unmatched bases: 6. CDR3 in DNA: TGTGCCAGCAGTCGAGGGACTAGCGCAACCTACGAGCAGTACTTC. It translates to CASSRGTSATYEQYF.

J is TRBJ2-7 and V is TRBV29-1, with TRBD2 identical over 8 bases. V shed 4 bases, J shed 2 bases, and the junction held 10 bases outside the gene matches. From germline, CDR1 is SQVTM and CDR2 ANQGSEA. The CDR3 runs to 15 residues. The CDR3 loop reads CSVGGSDGRAYEQYF. CDR3 nucleotides: TGCAGCGTTGGAGGTTCGGACGGGAGGGCCTACGAGCAGTACTTC.